This T cell receptor (beta chain) was recorded in a study of regulatory T cells in long-lasting Graves disease. This clonotype was counted only a few times. Described time point: newly diagnosed GD, antithyroid drugs for less than 3 months. Scientists built the TCR library using RNA that was extracted from PBMCs. CDR3-region Arm-PCR and iRepertoire HTBI primers produced the TCR beta libraries. One entry per CDR3 protein results from TCRdb running MiXCR on the multiplex PCR reads. The table lists more than 400,000 distinct CDR3 sequences, 15% to 20% of them singletons. A further study also used this sample, focusing on T cells in Graves' hyperthyroidism and ophthalmopathy. That work states: The diagnostic basis comprised clinical symptoms, serum thyroxine and TRAb, thyroid ultrasound and orbital computed tomography.

Sequenced here: peripheral blood mononuclear cells (PBMCs), sampled at new diagnosis, from a patient treated with antithyroid drugs. The TCR comes from a man between 40 and 49 years old with Graves disease.

The CDR3 reads CATSNPGYGYTF. The CDR3 DNA is TGTGCCACCAGTAACCCTGGATATGGCTACACCTTC. The chain links TRBV24-1 to TRBJ1-2; D is unresolved. Trimming pared 6 bases from V and 5 bases from J, leaving 9 bases between. CDR1 KGHDR and CDR2 SFDVKD come from the germline V gene. The CDR3 runs 12 residues.